This record looks at one TCR beta chain sequence and its context. Antigen unknown. This sample was included in a study of shared clonotypes between healthy human individuals. Findings and caveats of the study: Some clonotypes were shared by all four sorted-subset donors, while others were not shared. The non-shared ones had lower generation probabilities than the shared ones.

Genomic DNA (from each subset) was split evenly across several immunoSEQ plates. The repertoire was sequenced with immunoSEQ multiplex PCR; TCRdb's copy has only in-frame clones and lacks some. The sample shows over 950,000 clones, approximately 80% of them seen only once. V was pared by 3 bases and J by 2 bases, with 6 bases of the junction left unmatched. This CDR3 contains 15 residues. CDR1 is LNHDA and CDR2 is SQIVND in the germline V gene (reference sequence). The sequencing input was memory CD4+ T cells from PBMCs. Subset given: CD45RA-negative fraction. This chain connects TRBV19 to TRBJ1-2; 7 bases align to TRBD1. This TCR derives from a young man in good health. Some clones in this sample may be carry-over from other donors' samples. The CDR3 nucleotides are TGTGCCAGTAGTATTAGGACAGGAGGAAACTATGGCTACACCTTC. As protein: CASSIRTGGNYGYTF.